This T cell receptor beta chain was recorded in a study of cytomegalovirus exposure and HLA in healthy donors. V lost 2 bases, J lost 3 bases, and 11 bases lay in between. The CDR3 contains 14 residues. Germline assignment: CDR1 MDHEN and CDR2 SYDVKM. Comment on this clone: As yet, its antigen is unknown.

The PCR contained 60 Vbeta and 13 Jbeta primers. Measured with immunoSEQ multiplex PCR; TCRdb has only the in-frame clones, and not every one. Altogether roughly 200,000 clones are present, 77% being singletons, with the ten largest covering roughly 3.7%. General study points: Most TCR sequences were seen very rarely across donors, but some public TCRs occurred in many. Earlier findings revealed that most TCR beta V segments proved productive either about 87% or about 30% of the time.

This receptor was identified in a woman aged 60 to 75 in good health and CMV-seropositive. Specimen: PBMCs. V is TRBV28 and J is TRBJ2-7; the D gene is possibly TRBD2 (6 bases). CDR3 region: CASSLPGVGYEQYF. DNA of the CDR3: TGTGCCAGCAGTTTACCGGGGGTGGGCTACGAGCAGTACTTC. The full variable domain, completed using reference TRBV28 and TRBJ2-7, is DVKVTQSSRYLVKRTGEKVFLECVQDMDHENMFWYRQDPGLGLRLIYFSYDVKMKEKGDIPEGYSVSREKKERFSLILESASTNQTSMYLCASSLPGVGYEQYFGPGTRLTVT.